This T cell receptor (beta chain) was sequenced during a study of T cells of healthy individuals. MiXCR was run by TCRdb on the 5' RACE reads, yielding one entry per CDR3 protein. The sample has 45,000 to 60,000 distinct CDR3 sequences; about 14% are singletons. This clonotype has a count of ten or more. The V and J ends lost 5 bases and 4 bases respectively, with 15 bases between them. The CDR3 extends over 13 amino acids. Germline-derived CDR1 and CDR2 are DFQATT and SNEGSKA (reference sequence). This clonotype originated in a human donor in good health. V gene TRBV20-1 combines with J gene TRBJ2-7; maybe TRBD2 (6 bases). CDR3 sequence (DNA): TGCAGTGCTGCACTAGCAGGAGGTTACGAGCAGTACTTC. This encodes CSAALAGGYEQYF.